The clone carrying this T cell receptor (beta chain) showed up just once. The data derive from a study of blood T cells in healthy people across ages. The CDR3 consists of 17 residues. Germline V gene sequence: CDR1 SGHVS, CDR2 FNYEAQ. V lost 1 base, J lost 0 bases, and 7 bases stayed unmatched. Primers used in a second PCR of about 7 to 12 cycles were a sample-barcoded 5' primer and a J-beta primer mix. MiXCR, applied by TCRdb to the 5' RACE reads, yields one record per CDR3 protein. The sample lists about 600,000 distinct CDR3 sequences; less than 60% were seen once. The chain employs TRBV7-6 and TRBJ2-3; TRBD2 aligns across 7 bases. The origin of this receptor is a man older than 75 in good health. Material: blood. The CDR3 sequence: CASSLGETSPSTDTQYF. The CDR3 DNA reads TGTGCCAGCAGCTTAGGAGAGACTAGCCCTAGCACAGATACGCAGTATTTT.